Below, 5 T cell receptor beta chains from the same sample are listed, as sequenced in a study of cytomegalovirus exposure and HLA in healthy donors (dated by TCRdb to about 2017). The library was obtained by the immunoSEQ multiplex PCR assay. For the multiplex PCR, a mixture combining 60 forward primers for TCR Vbeta segments and 13 reverse primers for TCR Jbeta segments was used. Here the immuneACCESS table is served through TCRdb, limited to in-frame sequences with V and J called. Missing clones are a known gap in these copies; in checked studies unresolved V genes cover under half, and the rest lacks a known reason. The sample yields 110,000 or so clones; around 77% were counted once. The ten largest clones capture approximately 5% of the sample. The specimen was PBMCs. The receptor source for this set is a woman aged 25 to 39 in good health and CMV-seropositive.

This clone was picked up a small number of times. The chain combines TRBV5-4 with TRBJ2-6, with D uncertain. CDR3 length equals 15 residues. V lost 2 bases and J lost 0, with 6 bases in between. Per the germline V gene, CDR1 is SGHNT and CDR2 is YYREEE (reference sequence). CDR3 amino acids: CASSFSGSGANVLTF. CDR3 coding DNA: TGTGCCAGCAGCTTTTCGGGCTCTGGGGCCAACGTCCTGACTTTC.

V gene TRBV29-1 combines with J gene TRBJ1-1; 9 bases are a match to TRBD1. Germline values: CDR1 SQVTM, CDR2 ANQGSEA. The CDR3 contains 13 residues. V lost 5 bases, J lost 8 bases, and 9 bases stayed unmatched. The CDR3 region has the DNA TGCAGCGTTTCGGACAGGGGAGTTCGGGAAGCTTTCTTT. Its translation is CSVSDRGVREAFF.

The V and J genes are TRBV11-2 and TRBJ1-4; D remains unclear. Between the trimmed V and J ends, which lost 0 bases and 7 bases, there was a span of 12 bases. Germline CDR1 SGHAT, CDR2 FQNNGV. The length of the CDR3 is 15 residues. The CDR3 region is CASSLDRSGSEKLFF. In DNA form, the CDR3 reads TGTGCCAGCAGCTTAGATCGGTCGGGGAGTGAAAAACTGTTTTTT.

This clone was counted between two and nine times. V and J are TRBV19 and TRBJ1-3; TRBD1 aligns across 7 bases. This CDR3 spans 14 amino acids. V lost 8 bases and J lost 3; bases outside the gene matches: 7. CDR1 and CDR2 (germline): LNHDA, SQIVND (reference sequence). CDR3 residues: CASARDSFGNTIYF. The CDR3, as DNA: TGTGCCAGTGCCCGGGACAGCTTTGGAAACACCATATATTTT.

The chain is built from TRBV4-1 and TRBJ2-7; 8 nucleotides line up with TRBD1. This CDR3 is built from 15 residues. Germline CDR1 and CDR2: MGHRA and YSYEKL. With 3 bases clipped from V and 3 bases from J, the junction kept 7 bases outside the gene matches. CDR3 DNA: TGCGCCAGCAGCCAGGGGACAGGCAACGTCTACGAGCAGTACTTC. This encodes CASSQGTGNVYEQYF.